The T cell receptor (beta chain) described here comes from a study of control samples from healthy donors and cancer patients. V gave up 2 bases and J gave up 4 bases, with 9 bases separating them. CDR1 is SGHNT and CDR2 is YYREEE in the germline V gene (reference sequence). The CDR3 is 14 amino acids. The method was immunoSEQ multiplex PCR; TCRdb's version includes in-frame clones alone and lacks a portion of them. This sample has roughly 160,000 clones, with over 90% found just once. Sequencing was done on a sample of blood. The sequence was obtained from a woman in her 30s in good health. The chain uses TRBV5-4 and TRBJ1-4; unclear D gene. In DNA, the CDR3 is TGTGCCAGCAGCTTAAGTGGCGTTAATGAAAAACTGTTTTTT. Residues: CASSLSGVNEKLFF.